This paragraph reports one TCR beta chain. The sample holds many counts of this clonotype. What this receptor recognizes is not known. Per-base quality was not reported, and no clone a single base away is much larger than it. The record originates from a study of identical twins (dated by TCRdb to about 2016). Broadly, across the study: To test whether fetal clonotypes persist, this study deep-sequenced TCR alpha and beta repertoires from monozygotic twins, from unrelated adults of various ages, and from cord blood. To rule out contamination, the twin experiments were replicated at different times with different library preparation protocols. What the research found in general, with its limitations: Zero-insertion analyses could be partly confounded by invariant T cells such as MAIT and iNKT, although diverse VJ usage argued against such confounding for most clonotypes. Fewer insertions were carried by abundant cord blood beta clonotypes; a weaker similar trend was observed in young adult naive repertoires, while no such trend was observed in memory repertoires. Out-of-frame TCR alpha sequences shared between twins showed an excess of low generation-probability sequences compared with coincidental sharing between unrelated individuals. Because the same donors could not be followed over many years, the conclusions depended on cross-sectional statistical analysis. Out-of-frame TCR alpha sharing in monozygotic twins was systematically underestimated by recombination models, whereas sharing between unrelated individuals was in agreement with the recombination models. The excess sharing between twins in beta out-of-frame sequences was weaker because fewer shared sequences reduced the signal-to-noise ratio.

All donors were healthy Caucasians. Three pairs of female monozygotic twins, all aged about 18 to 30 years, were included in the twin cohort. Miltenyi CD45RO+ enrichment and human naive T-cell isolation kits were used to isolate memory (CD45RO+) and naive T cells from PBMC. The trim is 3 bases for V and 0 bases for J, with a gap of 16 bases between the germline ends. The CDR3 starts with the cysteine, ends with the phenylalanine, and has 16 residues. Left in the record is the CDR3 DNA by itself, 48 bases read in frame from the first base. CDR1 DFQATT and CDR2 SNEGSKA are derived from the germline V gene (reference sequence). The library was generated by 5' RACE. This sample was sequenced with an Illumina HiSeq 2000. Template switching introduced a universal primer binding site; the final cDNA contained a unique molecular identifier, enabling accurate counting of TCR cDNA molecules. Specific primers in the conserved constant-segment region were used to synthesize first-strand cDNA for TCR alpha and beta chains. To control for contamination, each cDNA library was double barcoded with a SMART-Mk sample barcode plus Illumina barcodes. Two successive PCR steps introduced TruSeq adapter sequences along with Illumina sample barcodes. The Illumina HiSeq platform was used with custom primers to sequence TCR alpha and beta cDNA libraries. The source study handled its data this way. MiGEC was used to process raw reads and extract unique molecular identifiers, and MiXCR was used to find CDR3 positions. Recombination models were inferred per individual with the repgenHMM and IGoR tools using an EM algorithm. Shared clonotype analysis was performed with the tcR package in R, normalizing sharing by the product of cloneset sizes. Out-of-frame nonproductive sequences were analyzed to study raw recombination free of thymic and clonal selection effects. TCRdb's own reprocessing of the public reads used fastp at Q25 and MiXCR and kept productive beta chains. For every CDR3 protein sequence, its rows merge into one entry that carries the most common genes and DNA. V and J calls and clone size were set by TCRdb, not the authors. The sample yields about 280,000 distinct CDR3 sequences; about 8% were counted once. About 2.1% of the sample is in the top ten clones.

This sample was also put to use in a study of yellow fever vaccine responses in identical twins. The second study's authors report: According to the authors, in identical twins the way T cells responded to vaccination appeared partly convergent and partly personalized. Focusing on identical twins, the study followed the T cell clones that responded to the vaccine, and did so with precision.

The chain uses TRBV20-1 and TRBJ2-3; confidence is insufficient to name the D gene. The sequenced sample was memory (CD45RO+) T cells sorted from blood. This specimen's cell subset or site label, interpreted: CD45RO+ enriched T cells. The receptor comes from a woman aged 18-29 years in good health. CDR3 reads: CSASPMNSASTDTQYF. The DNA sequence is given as TGCAGTGCTAGCCCGATGAACTCTGCTAGCACAGATACGCAGTATTTT.